A selection of T cell receptor beta chains follows, all from one sample in a study of blood T cell repertoires in COVID-19. The assay was immunoSEQ multiplex PCR, and TCRdb's table has in-frame clones only and misses some. This table has over 300,000 clones, roughly 85% appearing once. The sequenced sample consisted of peripheral blood. The source is a human donor in a cohort sampled during active COVID-19. Each CDR3 is given with its conserved first and last residue. The D gene is left open where the match is weak. Part of the rows lack a size; the others show once, few, many or a class for expanded clones.

V gene: TRBV6-5; J gene: TRBJ1-2; D gene: .; clone size: .; CDR3 protein: CASRGDKLYGYTF; CDR3 DNA: TGTGCCAGCAGGGGCGATAAACTCTATGGCTACACCTTC
V gene: TRBV5-4; J gene: TRBJ2-7; D gene: .; clone size: .; CDR3 protein: CASSAVDFSAEQYF; CDR3 DNA: TGTGCCAGCAGCGCGGTGGACTTCTCGGCCGAGCAGTACTTC
V gene: TRBV3-1/TRBV3-2; J gene: TRBJ1-1; D gene: .; clone size: .; CDR3 protein: CASSQEVSRVETEAFF; CDR3 DNA: TGTGCCAGCAGCCAAGAGGTGAGCAGGGTTGAGACTGAAGCTTTCTTT
V gene: TRBV30; J gene: TRBJ1-2; D gene: TRBD1; clone size: .; CDR3 protein: CAGRDRGYTF; CDR3 DNA: TGTGCCGGTAGGGACAGAGGCTACACCTTC
V gene: TRBV2; J gene: TRBJ2-7; D gene: TRBD2; clone size: .; CDR3 protein: CASSETWRGGSYEQYF; CDR3 DNA: TGTGCCAGCAGTGAGACCTGGCGGGGAGGGTCCTACGAGCAGTACTTC
V gene: TRBV6-5; J gene: TRBJ2-1; D gene: .; clone size: .; CDR3 protein: CASSWETGQQFF; CDR3 DNA: TGTGCCAGCAGTTGGGAGACAGGTCAGCAGTTCTTC
V gene: TRBV14; J gene: TRBJ1-1; D gene: .; clone size: once; CDR3 protein: CASSQTVNTEAFF; CDR3 DNA: TGTGCCAGCAGCCAGACAGTGAACACTGAAGCTTTCTTT
V gene: TRBV12-3/TRBV12-4; J gene: TRBJ2-6; D gene: .; clone size: .; CDR3 protein: CASSSGANVLTF; CDR3 DNA: TGTGCCAGCAGCTCCGGGGCCAACGTCCTGACTTTC
V gene: TRBV7-9; J gene: TRBJ1-1; D gene: .; clone size: few; CDR3 protein: CASSRLGSEAFF; CDR3 DNA: TGTGCCAGCAGTCGCCTCGGGTCTGAAGCTTTCTTT
V gene: TRBV2; J gene: TRBJ2-1; D gene: TRBD1; clone size: .; CDR3 protein: CASSDETGAGNEQFF; CDR3 DNA: TGTGCCAGCAGTGACGAGACAGGGGCGGGGAATGAGCAGTTCTTC
V gene: TRBV19; J gene: TRBJ1-3; D gene: .; clone size: .; CDR3 protein: CASSARLGLGRNTIYF; CDR3 DNA: TGTGCCAGTAGTGCACGACTGGGATTGGGGCGAAACACCATATATTTT
V gene: TRBV6-1; J gene: TRBJ1-1; D gene: .; clone size: .; CDR3 protein: CASSDQVNTEAFF; CDR3 DNA: TGTGCCAGCAGTGATCAGGTGAACACTGAAGCTTTCTTT
V gene: TRBV7-9; J gene: TRBJ1-3; D gene: .; clone size: .; CDR3 protein: CASSFHEDIRFGNTIYF; CDR3 DNA: TGTGCCAGCAGCTTCCATGAGGACATCAGATTTGGAAACACCATATATTTT
V gene: TRBV7-8; J gene: TRBJ1-5; D gene: .; clone size: .; CDR3 protein: CASSPRLGDQPQHF; CDR3 DNA: TGTGCCAGCAGCCCCCGTCTTGGAGACCAGCCCCAGCATTTT
V gene: TRBV19; J gene: TRBJ1-2; D gene: .; clone size: .; CDR3 protein: CASSIHGSGALTNYGYTF; CDR3 DNA: TGTGCCAGTAGTATACACGGTTCGGGTGCTCTCACTAACTATGGCTACACCTTC
V gene: TRBV5-6; J gene: TRBJ2-7; D gene: TRBD2; clone size: once; CDR3 protein: CASSLRGGPYEQYF; CDR3 DNA: TGTGCCAGCAGCTTGCGCGGGGGGCCCTACGAGCAGTACTTC
V gene: TRBV7-9; J gene: TRBJ1-1; D gene: .; clone size: .; CDR3 protein: CASSIPAPGQVNTEAFF; CDR3 DNA: TGTGCCAGCAGCATTCCCGCTCCGGGACAAGTGAACACTGAAGCTTTCTTT
V gene: TRBV5-1; J gene: TRBJ1-2; D gene: .; clone size: .; CDR3 protein: CASSLGGGKGYGYTF; CDR3 DNA: TGCGCCAGCAGCTTGGGTGGAGGGAAAGGCTATGGCTACACCTTC
V gene: TRBV5-1; J gene: TRBJ1-3; D gene: .; clone size: .; CDR3 protein: CASSLVAGHGNTIYF; CDR3 DNA: TGCGCCAGCAGCTTGGTAGCAGGGCATGGAAACACCATATATTTT
V gene: TRBV7-3; J gene: TRBJ1-2; D gene: TRBD1; clone size: .; CDR3 protein: CASSLRQGNFYGYTF; CDR3 DNA: TGTGCCAGCAGCTTGAGACAGGGCAACTTCTATGGCTACACCTTC
V gene: TRBV7-2; J gene: TRBJ2-7; D gene: TRBD1; clone size: .; CDR3 protein: CASGQGDEYEQYF; CDR3 DNA: TGTGCCAGCGGTCAGGGGGATGAGTACGAGCAGTACTTC
V gene: TRBV3-1/TRBV3-2; J gene: TRBJ2-3; D gene: TRBD2; clone size: .; CDR3 protein: CASSQVRWLAGRVDTQYF; CDR3 DNA: TGTGCCAGCAGCCAAGTAAGGTGGCTAGCGGGGAGAGTAGATACGCAGTATTTT
V gene: TRBV25-1; J gene: TRBJ2-7; D gene: TRBD1; clone size: .; CDR3 protein: CASSVGFEGATYEQYF; CDR3 DNA: TGTGCCAGCAGTGTAGGGTTCGAGGGGGCAACCTACGAGCAGTACTTC
V gene: TRBV6-5; J gene: TRBJ2-3; D gene: .; clone size: .; CDR3 protein: CASTKGWGSTDTQYF; CDR3 DNA: TGTGCCAGCACCAAGGGGTGGGGTAGCACAGATACGCAGTATTTT